These T cell receptor beta chains were read from a single sample in a study of response to subunit inactivated influenza vaccine. In TCRdb, the RT-PCR reads were re-called with MiXCR into one record per CDR3 protein. This table has approximately 700,000 distinct CDR3 sequences, 14% appearing once. The sample consisted of PBMCs from blood, taken less than 15 days before vaccination. The receptors stem from a man aged 45-65 years who received an inactivated influenza vaccine. CDR3s include the opening cysteine and the closing phenylalanine or tryptophan. D genes are given only for firm matches. The listing skips clone size in some rows; elsewhere it reads once, few, many or a size class.

v_call: TRBV5-6; cdr3_length: 15; d_call: TRBD1; clone_size: NA; j_call: TRBJ2-2; cdr3_nt: TGTGCCAGCAGCGACAGGGGGTCCCCTGCCGGGGAGCTGTTTTTT; cdr3_aa: CASSDRGSPAGELFF
v_call: TRBV4-3; cdr3_length: 16; d_call: TRBD2; clone_size: NA; j_call: TRBJ2-7; cdr3_nt: TGCGCCAGCAGTCTGAGCGGGGCTAGCGGGAGATACGAGCAGTACTTC; cdr3_aa: CASSLSGASGRYEQYF
v_call: TRBV10-3; cdr3_length: 13; d_call: TRBD1; clone_size: few; j_call: TRBJ1-2; cdr3_nt: TGTGCCATCGGCGCGGGACAGGGACATGGCTACACCTTC; cdr3_aa: CAIGAGQGHGYTF
v_call: TRBV4-2; cdr3_length: 17; d_call: NA; clone_size: few; j_call: TRBJ1-5; cdr3_nt: TGTGCCAGCAGCCAAGATGCGGGCAGGGGTAGCAATCAGCCCCAGCATTTT; cdr3_aa: CASSQDAGRGSNQPQHF
v_call: TRBV18; cdr3_length: 14; d_call: NA; clone_size: NA; j_call: TRBJ2-3; cdr3_nt: TGTGCCAGCTCACCGTCGGTGAGCACAGATACGCAGTATTTT; cdr3_aa: CASSPSVSTDTQYF
v_call: TRBV2; cdr3_length: 13; d_call: NA; clone_size: NA; j_call: TRBJ2-5; cdr3_nt: TGTGCCAGCAGCTTGGAGGGGTCGGAGACCCAGTACTTC; cdr3_aa: CASSLEGSETQYF
v_call: TRBV7-2; cdr3_length: 14; d_call: NA; clone_size: NA; j_call: TRBJ2-1; cdr3_nt: TGTGCCAGCAGCCTCTTAGCTCTACCCCCGGAGCAGTTCTTC; cdr3_aa: CASSLLALPPEQFF
v_call: TRBV20-1; cdr3_length: 13; d_call: NA; clone_size: NA; j_call: TRBJ2-1; cdr3_nt: TGCAGTGCTACCGCAGGCCCCCTGGGAGAGCAGTTCTTC; cdr3_aa: CSATAGPLGEQFF
v_call: TRBV20-1; cdr3_length: 16; d_call: TRBD1; clone_size: few; j_call: TRBJ2-1; cdr3_nt: TGCAGTGCTAGAGATTTTGGCAGGGGGTTGTACAATGAGCAGTTCTTC; cdr3_aa: CSARDFGRGLYNEQFF
v_call: TRBV7-2; cdr3_length: 15; d_call: NA; clone_size: NA; j_call: TRBJ1-5; cdr3_nt: TGTGCCAGCAGCTTAGATCGTTCGAGCAATCAGCCCCAGCATTTT; cdr3_aa: CASSLDRSSNQPQHF
v_call: TRBV15; cdr3_length: 14; d_call: TRBD1; clone_size: few; j_call: TRBJ1-2; cdr3_nt: TGTGCCACCAGCATGGGGGGACAGGGAAGCGGCTACACCTTC; cdr3_aa: CATSMGGQGSGYTF
v_call: TRBV12-3/TRBV12-4; cdr3_length: 13; d_call: NA; clone_size: few; j_call: TRBJ2-7; cdr3_nt: TGTGCCAGCGGACCACAGGGAAACTACGAGCAGTACTTC; cdr3_aa: CASGPQGNYEQYF
v_call: TRBV27; cdr3_length: 15; d_call: TRBD2; clone_size: NA; j_call: TRBJ2-3; cdr3_nt: TGTGCCAGCAGTTCTAGCGGCAGCTACACAGATACGCAGTATTTT; cdr3_aa: CASSSSGSYTDTQYF
v_call: TRBV4-3; cdr3_length: 15; d_call: NA; clone_size: few; j_call: TRBJ2-3; cdr3_nt: TGCGCCAGCAGCCAGAGGCCCACAGGCGCAGATACGCAGTATTTT; cdr3_aa: CASSQRPTGADTQYF
v_call: TRBV20-1; cdr3_length: 10; d_call: NA; clone_size: NA; j_call: TRBJ2-7; cdr3_nt: TGCAGTGCTAGTAACAACGAGCAGTACTTC; cdr3_aa: CSASNNEQYF
v_call: TRBV9; cdr3_length: 18; d_call: TRBD2; clone_size: NA; j_call: TRBJ2-1; cdr3_nt: TGTGCCAGCAGCGCAAGTGGGAGTGGCGGGGGACTTTACAATGAGCAGTTCTTC; cdr3_aa: CASSASGSGGGLYNEQFF
v_call: TRBV5-1; cdr3_length: 13; d_call: NA; clone_size: NA; j_call: TRBJ2-7; cdr3_nt: TGCGCCAGCGTTCTGGAGGGTCATTACGAGCAGTACTTC; cdr3_aa: CASVLEGHYEQYF
v_call: TRBV3-1; cdr3_length: 14; d_call: NA; clone_size: few; j_call: TRBJ1-3; cdr3_nt: TGTGCCAGCAGAGAAACAGGGTTTACAAACACCATATATTTT; cdr3_aa: CASRETGFTNTIYF
v_call: TRBV4-2; cdr3_length: 15; d_call: TRBD2; clone_size: few; j_call: TRBJ2-7; cdr3_nt: TGTGCCAGCAGCCTCACCCCGGGGGGAGCCTACGAGCAGTACTTC; cdr3_aa: CASSLTPGGAYEQYF
v_call: TRBV18; cdr3_length: 12; d_call: NA; clone_size: few; j_call: TRBJ1-1; cdr3_nt: TGTGCCAGCTCACCACCGGCCACTGAAGCTTTCTTT; cdr3_aa: CASSPPATEAFF